The text below deals with one T cell receptor (beta chain). What it binds is unknown. Method: immunoSEQ multiplex PCR; TCRdb's copy keeps in-frame clones and lacks some. The table lists fewer than 100,000 clones, around 94% of them singletons. The CDR3 extends over 14 amino acids. Germline assignment: CDR1 GTSNPN and CDR2 SVGIG (reference sequence). With 0 bases clipped from V and 1 base from J, the junction kept 1 base outside the gene matches. These data originate in a study of cytomegalovirus exposure and HLA in healthy donors. General observations from the study: A few chains linked to CMV were shown in vitro to be specific for CMV antigens.

The clonotype comes from a woman aged 18-30 years in good health and CMV-seronegative. The chain couples TRBV30 to TRBJ1-1, with 8 bases identical to TRBD1. Sequenced: PBMCs. CDR3 in amino acids: CAWSVGTGNTEAFF. CDR3 coding DNA: TGTGCCTGGAGTGTAGGGACAGGGAACACTGAAGCTTTCTTT.